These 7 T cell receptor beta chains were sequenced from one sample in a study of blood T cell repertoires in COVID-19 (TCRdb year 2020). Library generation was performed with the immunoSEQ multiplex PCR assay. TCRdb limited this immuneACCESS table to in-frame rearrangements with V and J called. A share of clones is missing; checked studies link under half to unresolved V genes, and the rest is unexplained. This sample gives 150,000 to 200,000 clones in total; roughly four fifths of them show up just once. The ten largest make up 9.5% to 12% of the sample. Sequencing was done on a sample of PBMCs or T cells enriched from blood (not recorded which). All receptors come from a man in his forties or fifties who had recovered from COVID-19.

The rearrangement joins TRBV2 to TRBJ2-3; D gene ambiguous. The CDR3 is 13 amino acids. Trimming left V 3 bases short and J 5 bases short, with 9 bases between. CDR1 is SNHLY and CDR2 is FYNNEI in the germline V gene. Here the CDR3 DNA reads TGTGCCAGCAGTGAGAGCCCACGAGATACGCAGTATTTT. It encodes CASSESPRDTQYF. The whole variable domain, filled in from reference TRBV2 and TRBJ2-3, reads EPEVTQTPSHQVTQMGQEVILRCVPISNHLYFYWYRQILGQKVEFLVSFYNNEISEKSEIFDDQFSVERPDGSNFTLKIRSTKLEDSAMYFCASSESPRDTQYFGPGTRLTVL.

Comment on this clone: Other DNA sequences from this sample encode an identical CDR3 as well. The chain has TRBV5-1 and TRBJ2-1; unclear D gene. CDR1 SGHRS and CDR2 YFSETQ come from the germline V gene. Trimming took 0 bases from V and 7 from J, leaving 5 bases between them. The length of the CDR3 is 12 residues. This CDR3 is CASSLAGNEQFF. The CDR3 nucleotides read TGCGCCAGCAGCTTGGCGGGTAATGAGCAGTTCTTC.

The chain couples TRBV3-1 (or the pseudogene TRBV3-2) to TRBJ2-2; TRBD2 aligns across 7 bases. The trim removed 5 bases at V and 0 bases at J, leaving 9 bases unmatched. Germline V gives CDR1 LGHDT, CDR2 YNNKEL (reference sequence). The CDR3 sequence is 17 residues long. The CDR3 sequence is CASSYRPGLPNTGELFF. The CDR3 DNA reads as TGTGCCAGCAGCTACCGACCGGGACTACCGAACACCGGGGAGCTGTTTTTT.

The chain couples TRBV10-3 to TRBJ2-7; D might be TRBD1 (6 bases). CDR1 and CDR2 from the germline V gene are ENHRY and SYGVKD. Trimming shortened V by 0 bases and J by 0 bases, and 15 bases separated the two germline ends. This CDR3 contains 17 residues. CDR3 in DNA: TGTGCCATCAGTGAGTCCCCCGGGACACCTAGCTCCTACGAGCAGTACTTC. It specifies CAISESPGTPSSYEQYF.

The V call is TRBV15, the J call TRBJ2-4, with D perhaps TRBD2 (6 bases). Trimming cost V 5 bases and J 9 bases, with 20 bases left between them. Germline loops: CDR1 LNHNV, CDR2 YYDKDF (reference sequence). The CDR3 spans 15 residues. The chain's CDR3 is CATSGGIRGLRIQYF. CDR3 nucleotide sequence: TGTGCCACCAGCGGGGGGATTAGAGGTCTTCGCATTCAGTACTTC.

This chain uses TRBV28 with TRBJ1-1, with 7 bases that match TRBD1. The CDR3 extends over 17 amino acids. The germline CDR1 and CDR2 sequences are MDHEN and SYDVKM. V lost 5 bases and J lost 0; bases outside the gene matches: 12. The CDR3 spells CASSPQFLTGLNTEAFF. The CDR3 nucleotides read TGTGCCAGCAGTCCACAGTTCCTGACAGGGCTGAACACTGAAGCTTTCTTT.

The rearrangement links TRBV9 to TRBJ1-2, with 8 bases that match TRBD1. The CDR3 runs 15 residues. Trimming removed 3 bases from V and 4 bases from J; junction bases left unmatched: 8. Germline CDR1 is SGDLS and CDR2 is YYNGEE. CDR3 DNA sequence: TGTGCCAGCAGCGGACCACAGGGGGGCCCCTATGGCTACACCTTC. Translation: CASSGPQGGPYGYTF.